This T cell receptor beta chain was identified in a study of siplizumab effects on memory and regulatory T cells. TCRdb's copy holds only in-frame clones and misses some; the assay was immunoSEQ multiplex PCR. The table lists some 100,000 clones, around 92% of them singletons. Germline values: CDR1 SGHDT, CDR2 YYEEEE. V gave up 4 bases and J gave up 2 bases; unmatched junction bases: 3. The CDR3 runs 14 residues. Study-level points and caveats: Naive-or-memory phenotypes were unassignable for roughly 80-96% of proliferating CD4+ or CD8+ clones. Few alloreactive clones mapped to unstimulated subsets. Alloreactive sequences tracing back to unstimulated CD4+ memory cells were significantly reduced by siplizumab. Naive T cells appeared more diverse than memory cells and seemed to be major alloresponse contributors.

About this clone itself: Its antigen is unidentified.

The material sequenced was Tregs sorted from blood. The TCR was taken from a human donor in good health. V gene TRBV5-6 combines with J gene TRBJ2-7; 10 bases are shared with TRBD2. The CDR3 DNA reads as TGTGCCAGCAGCGTAGCGGGAGGCACCTACGAGCAGTACTTC. Protein product: CASSVAGGTYEQYF.